The sequence of this TCR beta chain was determined in a study of blood T cell repertoires in COVID-19. Overall study context: COVID-19 samples from acute and convalescent phases originated in the United States, Italy and Spain. In each case, the material was cDNA or gDNA derived from T cells, B-cell-depleted T cells, or PBMCs.

This clone was found once. In the study's own analysis: Reference gene primer amplification in the assay estimated nucleated cell counts. This table comes from immunoSEQ multiplex PCR, and its TCRdb copy is limited to in-frame clones, with some not included. That table furnishes V, J and clone size, whereas the DNA furnished D and trimming. This table has about 100,000 clones, 86% appearing once. Germline V CDR1 and CDR2: LNHDA, SQIVND (reference sequence). Between the trimmed V and J ends, which lost 1 base and 7 bases, there was a span of 11 bases. This CDR3 has 14 amino acids. This chain connects TRBV19 to TRBJ1-5; D gene uncertain. The TCR was taken from a woman in her sixties in a cohort sampled during active or convalescent COVID-19. Source material: peripheral blood. CDR3 loop: CASSIGALHQPQHF. The CDR3 DNA sequence: TGTGCCAGTAGTATAGGGGCCCTTCACCAGCCCCAGCATTTT.